A selection of T cell receptor beta chains follows, all from one sample in a study of Graves' ophthalmopathy and Graves' hyperthyroidism. From the multiplex PCR reads, TCRdb called clonotypes with MiXCR, one entry per CDR3 protein. The sample has fewer than 650,000 distinct CDR3 sequences, 22% seen once; the top ten hold more than 5.5%. The sequenced material came from peripheral blood. Source of these receptors: a young woman with stable Graves' hyperthyroidism. Some clones in this sample may be carry-over from other donors' samples. Each CDR3 is given with its conserved first and last residue.

v_call	j_call	cdr3_aa
TRBV13	TRBJ2-2	CASSPIAGGPNGELFF
TRBV7-2	TRBJ1-2	CASSLVQEGGYTF
TRBV29-1	TRBJ2-5	CSVVRPEETQYF
TRBV24-1	TRBJ2-7	CATRKPPGQGTYEQYF
TRBV20-1	TRBJ1-1	CSAEDRRNTEAFF
TRBV29-1	TRBJ1-2	CSDSSGGLLAGYTF
TRBV14	TRBJ1-1	CASSSTGIPLAFF
TRBV27	TRBJ1-1	CASSSGPRSEAFF
TRBV12-3/TRBV12-4	TRBJ2-5	CASSGGEDATGETQYF
TRBV28	TRBJ1-3	CASSLPGGFGNTIYF
TRBV13	TRBJ2-7	CASSPGTPGKQYF
TRBV27	TRBJ1-2	CASSSEGGQGGYTF
TRBV19	TRBJ2-2	CASSSMPGLMNTGELFF
TRBV18	TRBJ1-1	CASSPGQALNTEAFF
TRBV7-9	TRBJ1-3	CASSLHGLESGNTIYF
TRBV12-3/TRBV12-4	TRBJ2-2	CASTLVGTGELFF
TRBV11-2	TRBJ2-7	CASSSRGRWYSYEQYF
TRBV4-1	TRBJ2-7	CASSQSRTGDYEQYF
TRBV7-9	TRBJ1-1	CASSPIHRVGAEAFF
TRBV6-5	TRBJ1-1	CASSSPPGRPVEAFF
TRBV19	TRBJ2-6	CASNIPGQGNSGANVLTF
TRBV9	TRBJ1-6	CASSGGPHRVTANSPLHF
TRBV6-1	TRBJ2-5	CASTLPDREETQYF
TRBV20-1	TRBJ2-2	CSASRGGVTGELFF
TRBV20-1	TRBJ1-5	CSAHRGSNQPQHF
TRBV5-1	TRBJ1-5	CASSSGQLGDPQHF
TRBV6-1	TRBJ2-5	CASRALGETQYF
TRBV25-1	TRBJ2-7	CASSESGTASYEQYF
TRBV7-7	TRBJ2-5	CASSLERGRTQYF
TRBV27	TRBJ2-2	CASSEGRGPTGELFF
TRBV2	TRBJ2-7	CAIRESSSYEQYF
TRBV2	TRBJ1-3	CASYGQGLLPGNTIYF
TRBV28	TRBJ1-5	CASSRQGGLGPQHF
TRBV12-3/TRBV12-4	TRBJ1-1	CASSLGQGVGTEAFF
TRBV5-8	TRBJ1-1	CASRSVGWENTEAFF
TRBV24-1	TRBJ1-5	CATSDDTTDQPQHF
TRBV29-1	TRBJ1-2	CSVEVGDMTPF
TRBV4-1	TRBJ2-7	CASSQEELPGYEQYF
TRBV15	TRBJ2-2	CATSRPLTGLSGELFF
TRBV6-5	TRBJ1-2	CASSYSDRGFGYTF
TRBV6-1	TRBJ2-7	CASNRDSTYEQYF
TRBV11-1	TRBJ2-5	CASRSGQGKRYQETQYF
TRBV18	TRBJ1-1	CASRQSNTEAFF
TRBV7-3	TRBJ2-5	CASSLPSGTGKETQYF
TRBV15	TRBJ1-5	CATSSAGGQPQHF
TRBV28	TRBJ1-5	CASSFGIQQGARNQPQHF
TRBV12-5	TRBJ1-1	CASGLVQGGPNTEAFF
TRBV6-1	TRBJ1-2	CASSDYTGGGYTF
TRBV24-1	TRBJ1-1	CATSERAGRNTEAFF
TRBV6-2/TRBV6-3	TRBJ1-2	CASSRYTNYGYTF
TRBV6-2/TRBV6-3	TRBJ1-1	CASFKGVTNTEAFF
TRBV2	TRBJ1-3	CASSSRPTASKGPGNTIYF
TRBV6-2/TRBV6-3	TRBJ2-7	CASIRTGGSYEQYF
TRBV10-3	TRBJ2-7	CATGTEGEQYF
TRBV20-1	TRBJ2-2	CSAPDRAGTGELFF
TRBV14	TRBJ1-2	CASSHRVHDYGYTF
TRBV9	TRBJ2-2	CASSVPTSGGSTGELFF
TRBV6-5	TRBJ1-2	CASSYHRGGSYGYTF